This entry describes one TCR beta chain. TCRdb's copy holds only in-frame clones and misses some; the assay was immunoSEQ multiplex PCR. The sample holds some 70,000 clones; about 90% are singletons and the top ten take 0.65% to 0.9%. This specimen belongs to a study of T cell changes during pregnancy in multiple sclerosis. CDR1 MDHEN and CDR2 SYDVKM come from the germline V gene. This CDR3 has 13 residues. With 6 bases removed from V and 4 bases from J, the gap between germline ends came to 12 bases. The material sequenced was peripheral blood, taken in the second trimester of pregnancy. This clonotype was sampled from a female donor with multiple sclerosis, enrolled in a pregnancy study. The chain couples TRBV28 to TRBJ1-1; TRBD1 might be the D (5 bases). CDR3 amino acids: CASSRGWATEAFF. The CDR3 DNA sequence: TGTGCCAGCAGCCGGGGGTGGGCCACTGAAGCTTTCTTT.